This is a list of T cell receptor beta chains from one sample in a study of T cell changes during pregnancy in multiple sclerosis. Generated by immunoSEQ multiplex PCR, the TCRdb table keeps only in-frame clones and is missing some. Of around 110,000 clones in the sample, roughly 92% were seen once. Sequencing was performed on peripheral blood, taken after pregnancy. Every receptor here comes from a female donor with multiple sclerosis, enrolled in a pregnancy study. Each CDR3 is given without its conserved first and last residue. Rows may omit the clone size; those that give it use once, few, many or a size class.

J gene: TRBJ1-1
clone size: -
V gene: TRBV10-3
CDR3 protein: ATTGGATEAF

J gene: TRBJ1-4
clone size: -
V gene: TRBV4-1
CDR3 protein: ASSPSGTPDEKLF

J gene: TRBJ2-7
clone size: -
V gene: TRBV5-4
CDR3 protein: ASSLGGRVSYEQY

J gene: TRBJ2-7
clone size: -
V gene: TRBV30
CDR3 protein: AWSVAQGARYEQY

J gene: TRBJ1-5
clone size: -
V gene: TRBV2
CDR3 protein: ASSEQGMGNQPQH

J gene: TRBJ1-3
clone size: -
V gene: TRBV6-5
CDR3 protein: ATIGAGNTIY

J gene: TRBJ1-3
clone size: -
V gene: TRBV5-1
CDR3 protein: ASSLGQGATGNTIY

J gene: TRBJ1-1
clone size: once
V gene: TRBV29-1
CDR3 protein: SVTRTENTEAF

J gene: TRBJ1-2
clone size: -
V gene: TRBV7-2
CDR3 protein: ASSSSLTNYGYT

J gene: TRBJ1-5
clone size: -
V gene: TRBV9
CDR3 protein: ASSVGGGNQPQH

J gene: TRBJ2-1
clone size: -
V gene: TRBV7-2
CDR3 protein: ASSLELGLAGMEQF

J gene: TRBJ2-7
clone size: -
V gene: TRBV30
CDR3 protein: AWSVLQGAEQY

J gene: TRBJ2-7
clone size: once
V gene: TRBV7-2
CDR3 protein: ASSLKPRVEQY

J gene: TRBJ2-7
clone size: -
V gene: TRBV7-9
CDR3 protein: ASSPTSGSYEQY

J gene: TRBJ2-1
clone size: -
V gene: TRBV7-3
CDR3 protein: ASSSGLAVNNEQF

J gene: TRBJ2-7
clone size: -
V gene: TRBV5-1
CDR3 protein: ASSAGQGYGEQY

J gene: TRBJ2-2
clone size: -
V gene: TRBV2
CDR3 protein: ASSDWTANTGELF